The source of this T cell receptor beta chain is a study of blood T cell repertoires in COVID-19. About the study: From the United States, Italy and Spain came samples of acute and convalescent COVID-19. The analysed material was cDNA or gDNA that came from T cells, B-cell-depleted T cells, or PBMCs.

The trim removed 0 bases at V and 0 bases at J, leaving 12 bases unmatched. CDR1 SGHVS and CDR2 FQNEAQ come from the germline V gene. The length of the CDR3 is 19 residues. Per the authors' pipeline: Estimation of nucleated cell counts relied on the amplification of reference gene primers. Some clones are missing from TCRdb's copy, which holds only in-frame ones; the method was immunoSEQ multiplex PCR. The V and J calls and clone size are taken from that table; D and trimming were inferred from the DNA. This table has about 290,000 clones, approximately 80% appearing once. The sequence was collected from a woman between 50 and 59 years old with active or convalescent COVID-19. The specimen sequenced was peripheral blood. The V and J genes are TRBV7-8 and TRBJ2-3; 7 nucleotides line up with TRBD2. This CDR3 is CASSLAGVAASGSTDTQYF. CDR3 bases: TGTGCCAGCAGCTTAGCGGGGGTTGCGGCTAGCGGTAGCACAGATACGCAGTATTTT.